This passage covers 3 T cell receptor beta chains from one sample sequenced in a study of blood T cell repertoires in COVID-19. Sequencing was performed with immunoSEQ multiplex PCR; in TCRdb, only in-frame clones are kept and a portion is missing. The sample has fewer than 250,000 clones; more than 70% are singletons. Sequencing was done on a sample of peripheral blood. The receptors here all came from a woman in her thirties or forties who had recovered from COVID-19.

The rearrangement links TRBV6-5 to TRBJ2-5; 10 bases fit TRBD2. This CDR3 is built from 15 residues. CDR1 and CDR2 (germline): MNHEY, SVGAGI. Losses at the gene ends were 7 bases for V and 1 base for J; bases not matched to a gene: 6. The CDR3 is CASTTAGGIQETQYF. CDR3 coding DNA: TGTGCCAGCACCACAGCGGGAGGGATCCAAGAGACCCAGTACTTC.

This clone was recorded once. The chain links TRBV9 to TRBJ1-5, with D perhaps matching TRBD1 (5 bases). Between the trimmed V and J ends, which lost 1 base and 6 bases, there was a span of 14 bases. CDR3 length: 15 amino acids. The germline V gene has CDR1 SGDLS and CDR2 YYNGEE. The CDR3 DNA sequence: TGTGCCAGCAGCGTAAGCGGGGGGGACGGTCAGCCCCAGCATTTT. Its translation: CASSVSGGDGQPQHF.

The gene calls are TRBV4-1 and TRBJ1-5, with D perhaps matching TRBD1 (6 bases). Trimming took 0 bases from V and 5 from J, leaving 20 bases between them. The CDR3 consists of 18 residues. In germline, CDR1 is MGHRA, CDR2 YSYEKL. The CDR3 DNA sequence: TGCGCCAGCAGCCAAGATCTGGGTGTTGGACAGAATTATCAGCCCCAGCATTTT. This translates into CASSQDLGVGQNYQPQHF.